One sample yielded the 23 T cell receptor beta chains listed below, sequenced in a study of graft-versus-host responses after intestinal transplantation. The protocol was immunoSEQ multiplex PCR, while the TCRdb copy is restricted to in-frame clones and leaves out a portion. The top ten clones hold about 15% of a sample with approximately 89,000 clones, 80% to 95% of them seen once. The sample consisted of PBMCs, taken 450 to 460 days after intestinal transplant. Receptor source: a human patient who received an intestinal transplant, so some T cells may come from the graft donor.

The rearrangement joins TRBV5-1 to TRBJ2-7; no firm D call. The CDR3 sequence is 14 residues long. Germline CDR1 reads SGHRS; CDR2 reads YFSETQ. The germline V and J ends were trimmed by 2 bases and 5 bases, with 14 bases remaining between them. The CDR3 loop is CASSLEGQDDEQYF. CDR3 DNA sequence: TGCGCCAGCAGCTTAGAAGGCCAGGACGACGAGCAGTACTTC.

Points on this clone: A junction end diverges from the germline sequence, so it may reflect a read error. The sample has other DNA sequences that encode this CDR3 too. The chain is built from TRBV9 and TRBJ1-6; D remains unclear. Per germline, CDR1 SGDLS and CDR2 YYNGEE. The CDR3 is made up of 14 amino acids. CDR3 nucleotides: TGCGCCAGCAGCGTAGGCCCCCTTAATTCACCCCTCCACTTT. Amino acid sequence: CASSVGPLNSPLHF. Based on the CDR3 plus reference TRBV9 and TRBJ1-6, the full variable domain is DSGVTQTPKHLITATGQRVTLRCSPRSGDLSVYWYQQSLDQGLQFLIQYYNGEERAKGNILERFSAQQFPDLHSELNLSSLELGDSALYFCASSVGPLNSPLHFGNGTRLTVT.

This chain joins TRBV5-4 and TRBJ2-7; D unclear. Germline CDR1 and CDR2: SGHNT and YYREEE (reference sequence). The CDR3 is 13 amino acids. V was pared by 1 base and J by 4 bases, with 9 bases between. The CDR3 region has the DNA TGTGCCAGCAGCTTGTGGTCGAAGTACGAGCAGTACTTC. Protein sequence: CASSLWSKYEQYF.

This chain connects TRBV5-1 to TRBJ2-3, with 9 positions matching TRBD1. The CDR3 has 17 amino acids. Germline CDR1 SGHRS, CDR2 YFSETQ. V dropped 0 bases and J dropped 5; count of bases not matched to a gene: 10. The CDR3 DNA follows: TGCGCCAGCAGCTTGGGGACAGGGACAGGGTTCATAGATACGCAGTATTTT. Encoded protein: CASSLGTGTGFIDTQYF.

This clone was picked up a small number of times. The J gene is TRBJ2-1, the V gene TRBV5-8, with D perhaps matching TRBD1 (6 bases). The CDR3 loop spans 15 amino acids. CDR1 is SGHTS and CDR2 is YDEGEE in the germline V gene. V lost 4 bases to trimming and J lost 8 bases, with 19 bases between them. The CDR3 loop is CASSPGNNRDHEQFF. Written as DNA, the CDR3 is TGTGCCAGCAGCCCCGGGAATAACAGGGACCATGAGCAGTTCTTC. Looking up the rest from reference TRBV5-8 and TRBJ2-1 gives the full variable domain: EAGVTQSPTHLIKTRGQQATLRCSPISGHTSVYWYQQALGLGLQFLLWYDEGEERNRGNFPPRFSGRQFPNYSSELNVNALELEDSALYLCASSPGNNRDHEQFFGPGTRLTVL.

The rearrangement joins TRBV5-1 to TRBJ2-5; D uncertain. The V and J ends lost 1 base and 5 bases respectively, with 6 bases between them. In germline, CDR1 is SGHRS, CDR2 YFSETQ. The CDR3 loop spans 12 amino acids. The CDR3 DNA reads as TGCGCCAGCAGCTTGACTGGCGAGACCCAGTACTTC. Its translation is CASSLTGETQYF.

The chain uses TRBV5-8 and TRBJ1-1; D is unresolved. The CDR3 extends over 15 amino acids. The V gene lost 6 bases and the J gene lost 0 bases, with 15 bases spanning the gap. Germline V lookup: CDR1 SGHTS, CDR2 YDEGEE. CDR3: CASNQNGELNTEAFF. DNA of the CDR3: TGTGCCAGCAATCAAAACGGGGAGTTGAACACTGAAGCTTTCTTT.

CDR3 loop: CASRGQGAINSPLHF. In DNA form, the CDR3 reads TGTGCCAGCAGAGGACAGGGGGCGATCAATTCACCCCTCCACTTT. The J gene is TRBJ1-6, the V gene TRBV5-4, with 11 nucleotides matching TRBD1. Germline V gives CDR1 SGHNT, CDR2 YYREEE (reference sequence). The ends lost 5 bases at V and 7 bases at J; junction bases unmatched: 5. This CDR3 region has 15 residues.

This chain joins TRBV25-1 and TRBJ1-1; no firm D call. Per the germline V gene, CDR1 is MGHDK and CDR2 is SYGVNS. Trimming pared 6 bases from V and 5 bases from J, leaving 7 bases between. The CDR3 covers 11 residues. The CDR3: CASSLGTEAFF. CDR3 coding DNA: TGTGCCAGCAGCTTAGGGACTGAAGCTTTCTTT.

J is TRBJ1-5 and V is TRBV5-1, with D unresolved. The length of the CDR3 is 15 residues. Germline V CDR1 and CDR2: SGHRS, YFSETQ. V was trimmed by 0 bases and J by 2 bases, leaving 9 bases between them. The CDR3 nucleotides read TGCGCCAGCAGCTTGGGGGGAAATGGCAATCAGCCCCAGCATTTT. As protein: CASSLGGNGNQPQHF.

V is TRBV5-4 and J is TRBJ2-2; no reliable D call. V gave up 0 bases and J gave up 4 bases, with 7 bases separating them. Germline CDR1 reads SGHNT; CDR2 reads YYREEE (reference sequence). The CDR3 is made up of 14 amino acids. CDR3 nucleotides: TGTGCCAGCAGCTTGGGCCGGGTCACCGGGGAGCTGTTTTTT. This encodes CASSLGRVTGELFF.

This clone was detected only once. The chain links TRBV5-1 to TRBJ1-4; TRBD1 matches 9 bases. The CDR3 loop spans 15 amino acids. Unmatched junction bases numbered 5, after V lost 2 bases and J lost 6 bases. CDR1 SGHRS and CDR2 YFSETQ come from the germline V gene. CDR3 sequence (DNA): TGCGCCAGCAGCTTTGAGGGACAGGGTTATGAAAAACTGTTTTTT. Residues: CASSFEGQGYEKLFF.

The rearrangement uses TRBV5-1 and TRBJ2-5; the D call may be TRBD1 or TRBD2 (5 bases each). The tail of the sequence fits TRBJ2-7 better, so the J call may be wrong. The CDR3 loop spans 14 amino acids. Per the germline V gene, CDR1 is SGHRS and CDR2 is YFSETQ. This CDR3 reads CASSLWDATFEQYF. The CDR3 bases are TGCGCCAGCAGCTTGTGGGACGCGACCTTCGAGCAGTACTTC.

The rearrangement uses TRBV19 and TRBJ2-2; D ambiguous. Looked up from germline, CDR1 is LNHDA and CDR2 is SQIVND (reference sequence). The V and J ends lost 5 bases and 5 bases respectively, with 9 bases between them. The CDR3 consists of 13 residues. The CDR3 nucleotides are TGTGCCAGTAGTCCCCAGCAGACCGGGGAGCTGTTTTTT. Translated, it gives CASSPQQTGELFF.

The rearrangement links TRBV9 to TRBJ1-3; the D gene is possibly TRBD1 (5 bases). Trimming pared 4 bases from V and 4 bases from J, leaving 15 bases between. CDR3 length equals 15 residues. Per germline, CDR1 SGDLS and CDR2 YYNGEE. CDR3 loop: CASSTRDAAGNTIYF. CDR3 DNA: TGTGCCAGCAGCACCCGGGACGCCGCGGGAAACACCATATATTTT.

The V and J genes are TRBV6-5 and TRBJ1-1; D may be TRBD1 (6 bases). Trimming removed 6 bases from V and 1 base from J, with 12 bases in between. CDR1 and CDR2 (germline): MNHEY, SVGAGI. There are 14 residues in the CDR3. The CDR3 region is CASSTWGQNTEAFF. The CDR3 DNA reads TGTGCCAGCAGCACTTGGGGGCAGAACACTGAAGCTTTCTTT.

Concerning this clone: Other DNA sequences from this sample encode an identical CDR3 as well. V and J are TRBV5-1 and TRBJ2-2; D could derive from TRBD1 or TRBD2 (7 bases each). This CDR3 has 15 residues. Trimming cost V 6 bases and J 3 bases, with 15 bases left between them. CDR1 and CDR2 (germline): SGHRS, YFSETQ. The CDR3 DNA follows: TGCGCCAGCACAACCCCAGGGGGGGACACCGGGGAGCTGTTTTTT. It is translated as CASTTPGGDTGELFF.

J is TRBJ1-2 and V is TRBV7-8, with TRBD1 matching over 9 bases. Trimming cost V 1 base and J 13 bases; bases outside gene matches: 13. The CDR3 has 15 amino acids. Germline loops: CDR1 SGHVS, CDR2 FQNEAQ. CDR3 DNA: TGTGCCAGCAGCTTAGTCTCGGGGACAGGGACCCGCGGCACCTTC. It is translated as CASSLVSGTGTRGTF.

This chain joins TRBV5-1 and TRBJ1-4; 7 bases map to TRBD1. V dropped 4 bases and J dropped 3; count of bases not matched to a gene: 12. The CDR3 covers 17 residues. Germline V gene data show CDR1 as SGHRS and CDR2 as YFSETQ. The CDR3 loop reads CASSQTEQGSPNEKLFF. The CDR3 region has the DNA TGCGCCAGCAGCCAAACCGAACAGGGGTCACCTAATGAAAAACTGTTTTTT.

The CDR3 protein is CASRRNWDGTGFHLAKNIQYF. For the CDR3, the DNA is TGCGCCAGCCGAAGAAACTGGGACGGGACAGGGTTCCATCTGGCCAAAAACATTCAGTACTTC. The gene calls are TRBV5-1 and TRBJ2-4; 9 bases align to TRBD1. This CDR3 is 21 amino acids long. V trimming: 7 bases; J trimming: 1 base; junction bases outside the gene matches: 24. Germline CDR1 is SGHRS and CDR2 is YFSETQ. Full variable domain (rest looked up from reference TRBV5-1 and TRBJ2-4): KAGVTQTPRYLIKTRGQQVTLSCSPISGHRSVSWYQQTPGQGLQFLFEYFSETQRNKGNFPGRFSGRQFSNSRSEMNVSTLELGDSALYLCASRRNWDGTGFHLAKNIQYFGAGTRLSVL.

The V and J genes are TRBV29-1 and TRBJ2-5; 8 nucleotides agree with TRBD2. V dropped 5 bases and J dropped 4; count of bases not matched to a gene: 3. Germline-derived CDR1 and CDR2 are SQVTM and ANQGSEA. The CDR3 runs to 12 residues. The CDR3 region has the DNA TGCAGCGTTTCGGGGGGGCCAGAGACCCAGTACTTC. As protein: CSVSGGPETQYF. Full variable domain (remainder filled in from reference TRBV29-1 and TRBJ2-5): SAVISQKPSRDICQRGTSLTIQCQVDSQVTMMFWYRQQPGQSLTLIATANQGSEATYESGFVIDKFPISRPNLTFSTLTVSNMSPEDSSIYLCSVSGGPETQYFGPGTRLLVL.

The chain employs TRBV6-5 and TRBJ1-1; 9 bases fit TRBD1. This CDR3 contains 14 residues. CDR1 MNHEY and CDR2 SVGAGI come from the germline V gene. The V and J ends lost 5 bases and 2 bases, in that order; junction bases with no gene match: 3. The CDR3 region has the DNA TGTGCCAGCAGTGTGGGACAGGGTAACACTGAAGCTTTCTTT. This gives the protein CASSVGQGNTEAFF.

This sequence joins TRBV27 and TRBJ2-3; D possibly corresponds to TRBD2 (6 bases). This CDR3 is built from 13 residues. Deletions cut 4 bases from V and 6 bases from J, with 11 bases between. Germline V CDR1 and CDR2: MNHEY, SMNVEV (reference sequence). In nucleotides, the CDR3 is TGTGCCAGCAGTTCCCGGGGAGGCGATACGCAGTATTTT. Its translation: CASSSRGGDTQYF.